Each of the 25 T cell receptor beta chains below was sequenced from the same sample in a study of a mutant IDH1 vaccine in newly diagnosed glioma. Time point in this sample: week 35, safety follow-up. The vaccine gave 300 ug of a 20-mer mutant IDH1 peptide subcutaneously per dose. Measured with immunoSEQ multiplex PCR; TCRdb has only the in-frame clones, and not every one. The repertoire holds about 50,000 clones, with around 92% as singletons. Antigens of these TCRs are unknown. Sequences were derived from PBMCs, sampled from a glioma patient whose treatment included an IDH1 peptide vaccine. The receptors here all came from a man aged 45-65 years with glioma.

The J gene is TRBJ2-2, the V gene TRBV19; D remains ambiguous. V was shortened by 3 bases and J by 0 bases, with 8 bases between the two germline ends. Germline V gene sequence: CDR1 LNHDA, CDR2 SQIVND (reference sequence). There are 15 residues in the CDR3. CDR3 residues: CASSILRANTGELFF. CDR3 bases: TGTGCCAGTAGTATCCTGCGCGCGAACACCGGGGAGCTGTTTTTT.

V and J are TRBV5-6 and TRBJ2-7, with 8 bases fitting TRBD1. The V gene end was trimmed by 4 bases and the J gene end by 1 base; junction bases not matched to a gene: 16. CDR3 size: 18 residues. From germline, CDR1 is SGHDT and CDR2 YYEEEE. CDR3 in amino acids: CASSHKTGDSRGSYEQYF. The CDR3 nucleotides read TGTGCCAGCAGCCATAAGACAGGGGACTCCCGAGGTTCCTACGAGCAGTACTTC.

This clone has just one count. The rearrangement links TRBV6-6 to TRBJ2-7; perhaps TRBD1 as D (6 bases). This CDR3 region has 16 residues. Germline CDR1 MNHNY, CDR2 SVGAGI (reference sequence). Trimming shortened V by 6 bases and J by 4 bases, and 22 bases separated the two germline ends. The CDR3 sequence: CASSRNAPGHLYEQYF. For the CDR3, the DNA is TGTGCCAGCAGCCGGAATGCCCCGGGACACCTTTACGAGCAGTACTTC.

The gene calls are TRBV4-3 and TRBJ2-5; 7 nucleotides line up with TRBD1. The CDR3 is 16 amino acids. The trim removed 4 bases at V and 1 base at J, leaving 9 bases unmatched. Germline V gene data show CDR1 as LGHNA and CDR2 as YSLEER. The CDR3 loop reads CASSPHRDSPQETQYF. DNA for the CDR3: TGCGCCAGCAGCCCACATCGGGACAGTCCCCAAGAGACCCAGTACTTC.

The J gene is TRBJ2-7, the V gene TRBV27; 7 bases are a match to TRBD2. J was trimmed by 7 bases and V by 3 bases; bases with no gene match: 6. The length of the CDR3 is 13 residues. Germline CDR1 MNHEY, CDR2 SMNVEV (reference sequence). CDR3: CASSFGGLREQYF. CDR3 bases: TGTGCCAGCAGTTTCGGGGGGTTGAGGGAGCAGTACTTC.

The chain combines TRBV4-3 with TRBJ2-7; TRBD1 or TRBD2 may be the D gene (5 bases each). Trimming pared 1 base from V and 0 bases from J, leaving 7 bases between. Germline CDR1 LGHNA, CDR2 YSLEER. The CDR3 is made up of 14 amino acids. CDR3 sequence reads: CASSQGGSSYEQYF. Written as DNA, the CDR3 is TGCGCCAGCAGCCAAGGGGGGAGCTCCTACGAGCAGTACTTC.

The V call is TRBV5-1, the J call TRBJ2-5; no firm D call. With 0 bases removed from V and 2 bases from J, the gap between germline ends came to 5 bases. The germline gives CDR1 SGHRS, CDR2 YFSETQ. The CDR3 sequence is 13 residues long. The CDR3 nucleotides are TGCGCCAGCAGCTTGGGGGTTCAAGAGACCCAGTACTTC. Translating it yields CASSLGVQETQYF.

This sequence joins TRBV6-5 and TRBJ2-1, with TRBD2 matching 8 bases. This CDR3 is built from 16 residues. The V gene end was trimmed by 2 bases and the J gene end by 4 bases; junction bases not matched to a gene: 7. Germline CDR1 MNHEY, CDR2 SVGAGI. The CDR3: CASSYEGLGAYNEQFF. The CDR3 bases are TGTGCCAGCAGTTACGAGGGACTAGGAGCGTACAATGAGCAGTTCTTC.

V gene TRBV5-4 combines with J gene TRBJ1-1, with a possible D match to TRBD1 (5 bases). The germline V and J ends were trimmed by 1 base and 1 base, with 8 bases remaining between them. Looked up from germline, CDR1 is SGHNT and CDR2 is YYREEE (reference sequence). This CDR3 has 14 residues. The CDR3 sequence is CASSLYGGNTEAFF. The CDR3 DNA reads TGTGCCAGCAGCTTGTACGGGGGGAACACTGAAGCTTTCTTT.

V usage is TRBV4-1 and J usage is TRBJ2-6, with D possibly being TRBD1 (6 bases). CDR1 is MGHRA, CDR2 YSYEKL, per germline. This CDR3 region has 16 residues. The germline V and J ends were trimmed by 4 bases and 4 bases, with 14 bases remaining between them. The CDR3 sequence: CASSRPTGSGANVLTF. CDR3 coding DNA: TGCGCCAGCAGCCGACCCACAGGGTCCGGGGCCAACGTCCTGACTTTC.

V is TRBV28 and J is TRBJ1-2; no clear D gene. The length of the CDR3 is 13 residues. The ends were cut back, 3 bases at V and 2 bases at J, with 7 bases in the middle. Germline V gene lookup returns CDR1 MDHEN and CDR2 SYDVKM. DNA of the CDR3: TGTGCCAGCAGTTTGAAGGGCAACTATGGCTACACCTTC. It yields the protein CASSLKGNYGYTF.

The chain employs TRBV7-9 and TRBJ2-4, with D possibly matching TRBD2 (6 bases). Trimming took off 4 bases at V and 0 bases at J, with 10 bases between the two ends. This CDR3 spans 15 amino acids. From germline, CDR1 is SEHNR and CDR2 FQNEAQ (reference sequence). CDR3 region: CASSYSGLAKNIQYF. The DNA of the CDR3 is TGTGCCAGCAGCTACAGCGGGCTAGCCAAAAACATTCAGTACTTC.

The chain recombines TRBV6-5 with TRBJ2-7; D is perhaps TRBD1 (5 bases). The germline V gene has CDR1 MNHEY and CDR2 SVGAGI. V was pared by 6 bases and J by 6 bases, with 12 bases between. This CDR3 region has 12 residues. The CDR3 DNA is TGTGCCAGCAGCTTTACAGGATCCGAGCAGTACTTC. It is translated as CASSFTGSEQYF.

The chain has TRBV4-3 and TRBJ1-5, with no clear D. The germline V gene encodes CDR1 LGHNA and CDR2 YSLEER. This CDR3 comprises 13 residues. Trimming stripped 0 bases from V and 4 bases from J, with 4 bases between. The chain's CDR3 is CASSQERNQPQHF. The CDR3 DNA reads TGCGCCAGCAGCCAAGAGCGAAATCAGCCCCAGCATTTT.

The rearrangement joins TRBV10-3 to TRBJ1-1, with D possibly being TRBD1 (6 bases). Germline loops: CDR1 ENHRY, CDR2 SYGVKD. Trimming pared 8 bases from V and 3 bases from J, leaving 13 bases between. This CDR3 is 13 amino acids long. The CDR3 loop is CAIRRGGDTEAFF. CDR3 nucleotides: TGTGCCATCCGGCGAGGGGGGGACACTGAAGCTTTCTTT.

The rearrangement links TRBV2 to TRBJ2-3; D unresolved. This CDR3 region has 14 residues. The germline V gene has CDR1 SNHLY and CDR2 FYNNEI. V shed 6 bases and J shed 0 bases, with 10 bases lying between them. The CDR3: CASRAYISTDTQYF. Here the CDR3 DNA reads TGTGCCAGCAGGGCCTACATCAGCACAGATACGCAGTATTTT.

The chain carries TRBV10-2 and TRBJ1-2, with D maybe TRBD1 (6 bases). Germline loops: CDR1 WSHSY, CDR2 SAAADI. CDR3 size: 16 residues. The V and J ends lost 0 bases and 5 bases respectively, with 16 bases between them. CDR3 protein: CASSESFGGGDYGYTF. Here the CDR3 DNA reads TGCGCCAGCAGTGAGTCGTTTGGGGGCGGGGATTATGGCTACACCTTC.

The chain carries TRBV4-1 and TRBJ2-2; 7 bases map to TRBD1. Germline CDR1 MGHRA, CDR2 YSYEKL. J was trimmed by 5 bases and V by 5 bases; bases with no gene match: 2. This CDR3 has 13 residues. CDR3 coding DNA: TGCGCCAGCAGCTCGGGACAGACCGGGGAGCTGTTTTTT. Translated, it gives CASSSGQTGELFF.

The chain is built from TRBV4-3 and TRBJ2-5; weak D call: TRBD2 (6 bases). The ends were cut back, 0 bases at V and 1 base at J, with 9 bases in the middle. The CDR3 extends over 15 amino acids. Per the germline V gene, CDR1 is LGHNA and CDR2 is YSLEER. CDR3 in amino acids: CASSQEFGGQETQYF. Written as DNA, the CDR3 is TGCGCCAGCAGCCAAGAATTCGGGGGCCAAGAGACCCAGTACTTC.

The V and J genes are TRBV6-4 and TRBJ2-2; a weak D match, TRBD1 (6 bases). This CDR3 comprises 14 residues. Germline CDR1 is MRHNA and CDR2 is SNTAGT. Trimming removed 3 bases from V and 4 bases from J, with 9 bases in between. The chain's CDR3 is CASSEQGSTGELFF. CDR3 bases: TGTGCCAGCAGTGAACAGGGTAGCACCGGGGAGCTGTTTTTT.

In nucleotides, the CDR3 is TGTGCCAGCACCCTAGGGAGCGAGTTGATCTATGGCTACACCTTC. The encoded protein is CASTLGSELIYGYTF. The chain links TRBV7-9 to TRBJ1-2; D unresolved. Trimming stripped 7 bases from V and 4 bases from J, with 19 bases between. There are 15 residues in the CDR3. Germline V CDR1 and CDR2: SEHNR, FQNEAQ (reference sequence).

This clone appeared once. The rearrangement uses TRBV10-2 and TRBJ2-7; unclear D gene. Deletions cut 4 bases from V and 3 bases from J, with 10 bases between. CDR3 length: 13 amino acids. The germline V gene encodes CDR1 WSHSY and CDR2 SAAADI. The CDR3 nucleotides are TGCGCCAGCAGTGGTGGCGGAGACTACGAGCAGTACTTC. Its translation: CASSGGGDYEQYF.

The chain is built from TRBV6-5 and TRBJ2-3, with 9 bases matching TRBD2. From germline, CDR1 is MNHEY and CDR2 SVGAGI. With 0 bases clipped from V and 7 bases from J, the junction kept 8 bases outside the gene matches. The CDR3 loop spans 16 amino acids. The CDR3 sequence: CASSYSRRGGENTQYF. In DNA, the CDR3 is TGTGCCAGCAGTTACTCACGGCGGGGGGGGGAAAATACGCAGTATTTT.

This clone appeared a single time. This chain connects TRBV4-3 to TRBJ1-6; D ambiguous. This CDR3 is built from 16 residues. Germline V CDR1 and CDR2: LGHNA, YSLEER. V shed 0 bases and J shed 0 bases, with 6 bases lying between them. This chain's CDR3 is CASSQDGSSYNSPLHF. The CDR3 nucleotides read TGCGCCAGCAGCCAAGATGGGAGCTCCTATAATTCACCCCTCCACTTT.

The gene calls are TRBV5-6 and TRBJ2-7; 9 bases fit TRBD2. Germline values: CDR1 SGHDT, CDR2 YYEEEE. V was pared by 4 bases and J by 5 bases, with 10 bases of the junction left unmatched. This CDR3 comprises 15 residues. The CDR3 DNA reads as TGTGCCAGCAGCCGACTGGCGGGGGGGAGGAACGAGCAGTACTTC. This codes for CASSRLAGGRNEQYF.